The clone carrying this T cell receptor beta chain has a handful of counts. Antigen unknown. This sample is part of a study of beta chain features in type 1 diabetes. General observations from the study: With patients and controls alike, PCR might favor shorter templates to an equal degree. Patients' naive, central memory and regulatory TCRB repertoires appeared more alike than those of healthy donors. There was a moderate but significant shortening of TCRB CDR3s in all four CD4+ subsets of Type 1 diabetes patients.

Expressed TCRB transcripts were sequenced because the isolated RNA had all been reverse transcribed beforehand. Sequencing was performed with immunoSEQ multiplex PCR; in TCRdb, only in-frame clones are kept and a portion is missing. The sample has fewer than 350,000 clones; 14% to 15% are singletons. In germline, CDR1 is SGHTA, CDR2 FQGNSA. This CDR3 spans 18 amino acids. V trimming: 1 base; J trimming: 8 bases; junction bases outside the gene matches: 16. Purity of each sorted population was above 95%. The sequencing input was naive CD4+ T cells from blood. The clonotype was recovered from a man younger than 35 with type 1 diabetes. The chain links TRBV7-2 to TRBJ2-1, with TRBD2 matching 8 bases. DNA for the CDR3: TGTGCCAGCAGCTTAGTGGTCTCCGTCAGCGGGAGTATCTATGAGCAGTTCTTC. Amino acids: CASSLVVSVSGSIYEQFF.